A selection of T cell receptor beta chains follows, all from one sample in a study of human T cells and chemical hapten exposure. One entry per CDR3 protein, called by TCRdb with MiXCR from the RACE reads. This table holds 35,000 to 45,000 distinct CDR3 sequences, about 13% found once. Sequences were derived from whole blood, sampled in connection with sensitization to the hapten diphenylcyclopropenone (DPC). These receptors were taken from a middle-aged woman with alopecia areata. Some clones in this sample may be carry-over from other donors' samples. Each CDR3 is given with its conserved first and last residue. The D gene is left open where the match is weak. Size values are once, few and many counts, or a class for expanded clones, and some rows have none.

TRBV7-3	TRBD2	few	TRBJ2-1	17	CASSLGVWVPRGDEQFF	TGTGCCAGCAGCTTAGGAGTTTGGGTCCCCCGGGGGGATGAGCAGTTCTTC
TRBV11-2	NA	many	TRBJ1-6	18	CASSLRNLRSSYNSPLHF	TGTGCCAGCAGCTTGAGGAATCTCAGGAGCTCCTATAATTCACCCCTCCACTTT
TRBV28	NA	few	TRBJ2-7	15	CASSLPLQGGDEQYF	TGTGCCAGCAGTTTACCCCTGCAGGGCGGTGACGAGCAGTACTTC
TRBV28	TRBD2	NA	TRBJ2-7	13	CAHGLAGSYEQYF	TGTGCACATGGACTAGCGGGATCCTACGAGCAGTACTTC
TRBV28	TRBD1	NA	TRBJ1-5	15	CASRGDRGANQPQHF	TGTGCCAGCAGAGGGGACAGGGGGGCCAATCAGCCCCAGCATTTT
TRBV18	NA	many	TRBJ2-7	14	CASSPPQGAGEQYF	TGTGCCAGCTCACCACCCCAAGGGGCAGGGGAGCAGTACTTC
TRBV4-1	NA	NA	TRBJ1-1	15	CASSQVVAHNTGAFF	TGCGCCAGCAGCCAAGTGGTAGCCCACAACACTGGAGCTTTCTTT
TRBV28	NA	few	TRBJ2-5	12	CASSSPPETQYF	TGTGCCAGCAGTTCTCCCCCGGAGACCCAGTACTTC
TRBV18	TRBD2	many	TRBJ2-1	15	CASSRAGGPGNEQFF	TGTGCCAGCTCACGCGCGGGAGGGCCCGGCAATGAGCAGTTCTTC
TRBV2	NA	few	TRBJ2-2	15	CASSDYLGTTGELFF	TGTGCCAGCAGTGATTATTTGGGGACCACCGGGGAGCTGTTTTTT
TRBV10-3	TRBD2	few	TRBJ2-5	13	CAIREEVGETQYF	TGTGCCATCCGGGAGGAGGTTGGAGAGACCCAGTACTTC
TRBV11-2	TRBD1	NA	TRBJ2-7	16	CASSPIPGQGSYEQYF	TGTGCCAGCAGCCCGATACCGGGACAGGGTTCCTACGAGCAGTACTTC
TRBV18	NA	few	TRBJ1-4	15	CASSRDLSDGEKLFF	TGTGCCAGCTCGCGGGACCTCTCGGACGGCGAAAAACTGTTTTTT
TRBV19	NA	many	TRBJ2-5	16	CASSQGQGNWGETQYF	TGTGCCAGTAGCCAGGGGCAGGGGAACTGGGGAGAGACCCAGTACTTC
TRBV4-3	NA	NA	TRBJ2-1	13	CASSRSGDNEQFF	TGCGCCAGCAGCCGGTCCGGGGACAATGAGCAGTTCTTC
TRBV6-5	TRBD2	many	TRBJ2-1	15	CASSYYGGAYNEQFF	TGTGCCAGCAGTTACTACGGGGGGGCCTACAATGAGCAGTTCTTC
TRBV5-1	NA	NA	TRBJ2-3	14	CASSFDSPTDTQYF	TGCGCCAGCAGCTTCGACTCTCCCACAGATACGCAGTATTTT
TRBV11-2	NA	few	TRBJ1-2	14	CASSLGQAGEGYTF	TGTGCCAGCAGCTTAGGGCAGGCCGGGGAGGGCTACACCTTC
TRBV20-1	NA	many	TRBJ1-1	13	CSASPGINTEAFF	TGCAGTGCTAGCCCGGGAATAAACACTGAAGCTTTCTTT
TRBV6-1	TRBD2	few	TRBJ2-1	16	CASTRRGGSRYNEQFF	TGTGCCAGCACCCGACGGGGCGGGAGTCGATACAATGAGCAGTTCTTC
TRBV28	NA	many	TRBJ1-2	14	CASSLTGLLYGYTF	TGTGCCAGCAGTCTTACAGGGCTTCTCTATGGCTACACCTTC
TRBV12-5	NA	many	TRBJ1-2	16	CASGLVDTTGDYGYTF	TGTGCTAGTGGTTTGGTGGACACCACGGGGGACTATGGCTACACCTTC
TRBV29-1	NA	few	TRBJ2-1	10	CSVEVLEQFF	TGCAGCGTTGAAGTCCTGGAGCAGTTCTTC
TRBV10-1	NA	NA	TRBJ2-1	13	CASSDTSYNEQFF	TGCGCCAGCAGTGACACTTCTTACAATGAGCAGTTCTTC
TRBV7-2	NA	many	TRBJ2-2	13	CASSQTSPGELFF	TGTGCCAGCAGCCAAACTAGCCCCGGGGAGCTGTTTTTT
TRBV28	NA	NA	TRBJ1-2	11	CASSVEGGYTF	TGTGCCAGCAGCGTAGAAGGGGGCTACACCTTC
TRBV18	TRBD2	NA	TRBJ2-3	17	CASSPGTSGDQLDTQYF	TGTGCCAGCTCACCAGGGACTAGCGGGGATCAATTGGATACGCAGTATTTT
TRBV2	TRBD1	many	TRBJ1-2	11	CASREDRRHTF	TGTGCCAGCAGGGAGGACAGGAGACACACCTTC
TRBV29-1	NA	many	TRBJ2-5	15	CSVEDPGTTKETQYF	TGCAGCGTTGAAGACCCCGGGACAACCAAAGAGACCCAGTACTTC
TRBV24-1	TRBD2	few	TRBJ2-1	17	CATSHPLVAGGSNEQFF	TGTGCCACCAGTCACCCTCTGGTAGCGGGAGGGTCGAATGAGCAGTTCTTC
TRBV10-1	NA	medium-sized	TRBJ2-5	12	CASSRGGETQYF	TGCGCCAGCAGCCGAGGGGGAGAGACCCAGTACTTC
TRBV27	NA	few	TRBJ1-1	14	CASRETGRETEAFF	TGTGCCAGCAGAGAAACAGGGAGGGAGACTGAAGCTTTCTTT
TRBV5-5	TRBD1	NA	TRBJ1-2	12	CASSLDRDGYTF	TGTGCCAGCAGCTTAGACAGGGATGGCTACACCTTC
TRBV7-9	TRBD2	few	TRBJ2-3	15	CASSKGLAGGPAQYF	TGTGCCAGCAGCAAGGGACTAGCGGGAGGGCCGGCGCAGTATTTT
TRBV4-2	TRBD1	few	TRBJ1-6	15	CASSQGGQANSPLHF	TGTGCCAGCAGCCAAGGGGGACAGGCGAATTCACCCCTCCACTTT
TRBV12-3/TRBV12-4	NA	NA	TRBJ1-1	15	CASSSPSGSYTEAFF	TGTGCCAGCAGTTCACCCTCAGGGTCATACACTGAAGCTTTCTTT
TRBV3-1	TRBD1	NA	TRBJ1-2	16	CASSLRQGWYDYGYTF	TGTGCCAGCAGCCTCCGACAGGGGTGGTACGACTATGGCTACACCTTC